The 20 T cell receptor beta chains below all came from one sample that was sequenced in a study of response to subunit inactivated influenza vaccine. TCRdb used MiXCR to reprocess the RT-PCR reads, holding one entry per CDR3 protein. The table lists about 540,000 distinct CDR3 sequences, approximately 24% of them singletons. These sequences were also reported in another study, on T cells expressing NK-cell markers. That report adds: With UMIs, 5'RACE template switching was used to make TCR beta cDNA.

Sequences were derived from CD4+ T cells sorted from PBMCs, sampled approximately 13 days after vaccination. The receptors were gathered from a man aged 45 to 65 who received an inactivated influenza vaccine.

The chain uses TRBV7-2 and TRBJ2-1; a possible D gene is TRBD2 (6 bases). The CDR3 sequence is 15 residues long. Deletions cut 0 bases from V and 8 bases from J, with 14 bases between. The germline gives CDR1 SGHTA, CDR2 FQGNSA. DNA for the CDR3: TGTGCCAGCAGCTTAGCCGGGACTCGGGGTCATGAGCAGTTCTTC. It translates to CASSLAGTRGHEQFF.

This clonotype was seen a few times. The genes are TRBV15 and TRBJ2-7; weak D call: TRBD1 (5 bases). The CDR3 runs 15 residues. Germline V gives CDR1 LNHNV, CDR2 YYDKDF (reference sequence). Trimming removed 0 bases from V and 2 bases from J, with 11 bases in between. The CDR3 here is CATSREGAPTYEQYF. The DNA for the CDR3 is TGTGCCACCAGCAGAGAAGGGGCTCCTACCTACGAGCAGTACTTC.

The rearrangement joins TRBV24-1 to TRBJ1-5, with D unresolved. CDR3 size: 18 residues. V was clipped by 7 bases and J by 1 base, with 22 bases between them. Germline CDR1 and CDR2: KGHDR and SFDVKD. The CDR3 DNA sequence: TGTGCCACCAGGGAGGTTATTTCTGCTACGGAAAGCAATCAGCCCCAGCATTTT. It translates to CATREVISATESNQPQHF.

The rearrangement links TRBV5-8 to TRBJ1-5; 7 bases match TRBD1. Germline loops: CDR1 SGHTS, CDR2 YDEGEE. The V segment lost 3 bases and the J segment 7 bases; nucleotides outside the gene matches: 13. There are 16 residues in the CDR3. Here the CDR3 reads CASSWGTVAQAQPQHF. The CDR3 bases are TGTGCCAGCAGCTGGGGGACAGTGGCGCAAGCCCAGCCCCAGCATTTT.

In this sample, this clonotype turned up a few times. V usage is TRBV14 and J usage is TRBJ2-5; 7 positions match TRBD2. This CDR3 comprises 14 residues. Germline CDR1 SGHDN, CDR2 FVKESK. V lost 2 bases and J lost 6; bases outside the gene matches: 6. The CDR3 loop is CASSQHGRWKTQYF. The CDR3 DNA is TGTGCCAGCAGCCAACACGGGAGGTGGAAGACCCAGTACTTC.

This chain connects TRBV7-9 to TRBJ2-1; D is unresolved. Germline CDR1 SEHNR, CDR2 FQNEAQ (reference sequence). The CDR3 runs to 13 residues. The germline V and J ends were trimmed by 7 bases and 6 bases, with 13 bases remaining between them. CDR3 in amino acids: CASTPILGNEQFF. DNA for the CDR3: TGTGCCAGCACCCCAATTCTGGGCAATGAGCAGTTCTTC.

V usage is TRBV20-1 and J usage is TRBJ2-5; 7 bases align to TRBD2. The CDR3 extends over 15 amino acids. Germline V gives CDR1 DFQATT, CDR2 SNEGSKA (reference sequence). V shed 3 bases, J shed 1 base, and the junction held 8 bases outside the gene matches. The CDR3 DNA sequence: TGCAGTGCTAGTGGGGCTAGCGGAGCCCAAGAGACCCAGTACTTC. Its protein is CSASGASGAQETQYF.

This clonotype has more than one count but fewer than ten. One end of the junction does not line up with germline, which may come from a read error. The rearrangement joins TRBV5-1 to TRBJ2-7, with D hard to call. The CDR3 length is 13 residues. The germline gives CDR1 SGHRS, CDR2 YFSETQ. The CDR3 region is CASSFPGINEQYF. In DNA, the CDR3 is TGCGCTAGCAGCTTCCCAGGTATCAACGAGCAGTACTTC.

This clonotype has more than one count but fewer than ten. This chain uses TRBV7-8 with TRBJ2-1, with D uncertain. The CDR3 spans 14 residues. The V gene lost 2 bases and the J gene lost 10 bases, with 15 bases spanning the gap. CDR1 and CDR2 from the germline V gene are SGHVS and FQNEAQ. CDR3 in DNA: TGTGCCAGCAGCTTAAGCTCTGTGACCCTCGAGCAGTTCTTC. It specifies CASSLSSVTLEQFF.

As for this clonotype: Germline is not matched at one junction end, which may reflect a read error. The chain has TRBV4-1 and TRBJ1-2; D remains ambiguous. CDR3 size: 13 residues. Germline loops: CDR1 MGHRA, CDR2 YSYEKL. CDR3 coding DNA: TGCGCCAGCAGCCAAAGACACGGGGATGCCACGTTCTTC. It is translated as CASSQRHGDATFF.

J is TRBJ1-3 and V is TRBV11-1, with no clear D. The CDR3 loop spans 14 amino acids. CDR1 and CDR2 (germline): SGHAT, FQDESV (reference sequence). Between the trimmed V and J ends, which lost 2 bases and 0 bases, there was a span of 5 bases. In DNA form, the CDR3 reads TGTGCCAGCAGCTTAACGGACTCTGGAAACACCATATATTTT. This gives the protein CASSLTDSGNTIYF.

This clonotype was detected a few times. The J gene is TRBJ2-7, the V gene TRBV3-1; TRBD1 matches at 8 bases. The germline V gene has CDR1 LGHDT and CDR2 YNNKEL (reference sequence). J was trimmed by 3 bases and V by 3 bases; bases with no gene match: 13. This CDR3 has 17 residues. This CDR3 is CASSHAHSGTGHYEQYF. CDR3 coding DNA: TGTGCCAGCAGCCACGCCCACTCCGGGACAGGACACTACGAGCAGTACTTC.

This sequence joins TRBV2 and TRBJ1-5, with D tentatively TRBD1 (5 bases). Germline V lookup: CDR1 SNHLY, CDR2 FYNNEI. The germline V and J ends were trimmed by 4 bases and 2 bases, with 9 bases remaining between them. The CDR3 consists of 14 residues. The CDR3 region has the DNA TGTGCCAGCAGTGGGGACGTGGGCAATCAGCCCCAGCATTTT. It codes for CASSGDVGNQPQHF.

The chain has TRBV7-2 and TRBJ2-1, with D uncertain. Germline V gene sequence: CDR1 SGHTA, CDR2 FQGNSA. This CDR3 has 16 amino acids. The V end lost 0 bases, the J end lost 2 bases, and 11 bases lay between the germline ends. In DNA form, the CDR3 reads TGTGCCAGCAGCTTAGCCCCCTCCTCGGCCTACAATGAGCAGTTCTTC. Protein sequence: CASSLAPSSAYNEQFF.

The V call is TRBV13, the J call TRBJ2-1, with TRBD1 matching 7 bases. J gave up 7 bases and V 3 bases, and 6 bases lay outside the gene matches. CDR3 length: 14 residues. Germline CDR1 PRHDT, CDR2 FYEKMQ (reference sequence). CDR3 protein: CASSFSTGSNEQFF. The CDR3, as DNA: TGTGCCAGCAGCTTTTCGACAGGGTCAAATGAGCAGTTCTTC. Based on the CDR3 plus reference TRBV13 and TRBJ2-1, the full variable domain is AAGVIQSPRHLIKEKRETATLKCYPIPRHDTVYWYQQGPGQDPQFLISFYEKMQSDKGSIPDRFSAQQFSDYHSELNMSSLELGDSALYFCASSFSTGSNEQFFGPGTRLTVL.

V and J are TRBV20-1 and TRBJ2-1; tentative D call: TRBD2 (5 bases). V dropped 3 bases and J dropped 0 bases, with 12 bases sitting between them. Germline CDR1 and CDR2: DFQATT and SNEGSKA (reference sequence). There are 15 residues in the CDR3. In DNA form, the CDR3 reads TGCAGTGCTAGGTATAGCCGGGGCTCCTACAATGAGCAGTTCTTC. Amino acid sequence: CSARYSRGSYNEQFF.

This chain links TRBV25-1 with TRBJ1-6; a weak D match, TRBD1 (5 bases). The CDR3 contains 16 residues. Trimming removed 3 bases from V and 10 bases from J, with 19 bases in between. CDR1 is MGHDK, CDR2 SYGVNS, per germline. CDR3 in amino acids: CASSDRGQGRGSPLHF. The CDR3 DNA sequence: TGTGCCAGCAGTGATCGCGGGCAGGGACGAGGGTCACCCCTCCACTTT.

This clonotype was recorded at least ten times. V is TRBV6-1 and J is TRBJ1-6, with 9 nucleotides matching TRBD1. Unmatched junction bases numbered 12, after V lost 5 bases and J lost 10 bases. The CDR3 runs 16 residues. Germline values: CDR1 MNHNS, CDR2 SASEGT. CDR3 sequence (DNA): TGTGCCAGCAGTATCCGGACAGGGGCCGTGGGGTCACCCCTCCACTTT. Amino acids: CASSIRTGAVGSPLHF.

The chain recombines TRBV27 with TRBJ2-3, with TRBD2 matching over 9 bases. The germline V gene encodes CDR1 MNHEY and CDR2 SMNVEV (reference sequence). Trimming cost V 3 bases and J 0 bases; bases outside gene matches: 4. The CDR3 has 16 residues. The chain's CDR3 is CASSLTSGLSTDTQYF. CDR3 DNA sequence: TGTGCCAGCAGTTTGACTAGCGGCCTGAGCACAGATACGCAGTATTTT.

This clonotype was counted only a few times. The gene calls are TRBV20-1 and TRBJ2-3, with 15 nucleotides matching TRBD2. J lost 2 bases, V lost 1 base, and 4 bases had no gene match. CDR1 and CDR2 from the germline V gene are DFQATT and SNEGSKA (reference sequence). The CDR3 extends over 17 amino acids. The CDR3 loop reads CSARGGLAGGSTDTQYF. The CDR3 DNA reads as TGCAGTGCTAGAGGGGGACTAGCGGGGGGATCCACAGATACGCAGTATTTT.